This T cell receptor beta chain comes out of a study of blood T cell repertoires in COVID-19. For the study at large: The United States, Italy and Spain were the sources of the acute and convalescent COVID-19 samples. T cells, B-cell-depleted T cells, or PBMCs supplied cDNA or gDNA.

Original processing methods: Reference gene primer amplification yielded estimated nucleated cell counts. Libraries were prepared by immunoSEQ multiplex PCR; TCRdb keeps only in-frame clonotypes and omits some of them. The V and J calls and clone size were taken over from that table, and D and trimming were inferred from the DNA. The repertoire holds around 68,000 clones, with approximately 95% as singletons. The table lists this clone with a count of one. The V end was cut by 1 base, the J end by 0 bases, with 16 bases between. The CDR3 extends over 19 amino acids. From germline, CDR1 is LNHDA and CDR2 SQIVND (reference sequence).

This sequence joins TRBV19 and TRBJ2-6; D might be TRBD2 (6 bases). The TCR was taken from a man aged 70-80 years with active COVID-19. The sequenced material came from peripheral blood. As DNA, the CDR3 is TGTGCCAGTAGTATAGTGGGGGTAGCGGCGGTCTCTGGGGCCAACGTCCTGACTTTC. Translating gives CASSIVGVAAVSGANVLTF.